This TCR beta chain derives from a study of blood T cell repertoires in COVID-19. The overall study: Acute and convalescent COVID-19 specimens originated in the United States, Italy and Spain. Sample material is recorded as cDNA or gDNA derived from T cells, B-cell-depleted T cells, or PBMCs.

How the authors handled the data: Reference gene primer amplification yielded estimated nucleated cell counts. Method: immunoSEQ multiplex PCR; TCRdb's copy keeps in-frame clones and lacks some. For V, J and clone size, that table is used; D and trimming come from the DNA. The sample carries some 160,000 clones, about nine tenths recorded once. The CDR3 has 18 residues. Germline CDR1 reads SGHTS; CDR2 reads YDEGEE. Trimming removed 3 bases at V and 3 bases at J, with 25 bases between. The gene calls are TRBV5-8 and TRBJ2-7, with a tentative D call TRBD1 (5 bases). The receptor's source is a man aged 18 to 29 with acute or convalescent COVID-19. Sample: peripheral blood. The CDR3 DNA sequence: TGTGCCAGCAGCTCGCACTGGGGCAGGGCGCTACAAGACTACGAGCAGTACTTC. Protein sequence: CASSSHWGRALQDYEQYF.